This note documents a single TCR beta chain sequence. Its antigen is currently not known. No base quality values were provided; no much bigger clone lies one nucleotide off. Participants in the prospective study were enrolled through a virtual design, were aged about 18 to 90 years, and lived in approximately 24 United States geographic areas. To assign participants to cohorts, the prospective study relied on clinical history that participants themselves reported in a screening survey and a study questionnaire. For ImmuneRACE Cohort 3, a participant was defined as recovered based on two consecutive negative NP/OP PCR tests, clearance by a healthcare professional, or resolution of symptoms. In the prospective study, mobile phlebotomists collected whole blood, serum and a nasopharyngeal or oropharyngeal swab from each participant. Over a 2-month period, participants in the prospective study had the option of providing additional blood draws and questionnaires. Before DNA extraction, blood samples from the prospective study were shipped at room temperature or frozen.

The record originates from a study of blood T cell repertoires in COVID-19 (dated by TCRdb to 2020 to 2022). About the study as a whole: Samples from collaborators originated in the United States, Italy and Spain and spanned both the acute and convalescent phases of COVID-19. The prospective study material was composed of cDNA or gDNA derived from T cells, B-cell-depleted T cells, or PBMCs. Deeply sampled blood TCRbeta repertoires from subjects exposed to, actively infected with, or recovered from COVID-19 were included in the dataset. The repertoires were released in a freely available public database meant as a resource for research on the immune response to SARS-CoV-2. Samples were obtained from the ongoing ImmuneRACE study (first 160 participants) and from about 1,300 subjects provided by 6 global collaborators. Nearly every sample came with metadata listing a de-identified subject ID, COVID-19 status, age in years and sex. Where HLA class I and class II types were available, the types were taken from metadata supplied by the sample provider, not from assay-based typing.

V sheds 1 base and J sheds 8 bases, leaving 13 bases between their ends. Reading from cysteine to phenylalanine, the CDR3 counts 15 amino acids. The sequence is cut down to CDR3 DNA, 45 bases in frame from base 1. As encoded in the germline V gene, CDR1 is SGHRS while CDR2 is YFSETQ. General study outcomes and caveats: Clinical and demographic metadata were provided uncurated, with the amount varying by source and participant.

TCRbeta CDR3 regions were amplified from genomic DNA using the immunoSEQ Assay, a bias-controlled multiplex PCR. In the paper's pipeline: Within the assay, amplification of reference gene primers was used to estimate how many nucleated cells each sample contained. Sequence reads were collapsed and filtered to measure the absolute abundance of every unique TCRbeta CDR3 rearrangement. Productive Simpson clonality was computed per sample as the square root of Simpson's diversity index over productive rearrangements. This immuneACCESS table, as held by TCRdb, lists in-frame sequences with V and J called but not all clones. Of the missing ones, under half trace to an unresolved V gene in checked studies; the others have no known cause. Clone size and V and J calls were adopted from that table, with D and trimming inferred from the DNA. The sample contains fewer than 300,000 clones, 75% to 95% of them found a single time. 1% to 1.3% of the sample is held by the ten biggest clonotypes.

The V and J segments used are TRBV5-1 and TRBJ1-6; TRBD1 is possibly the D segment (6 matching bases). The receptor's source is a woman under 40 who had recovered from COVID-19. Sequences were obtained from PBMCs or T cells enriched from blood (not recorded which). The bases are TGCGCCAGCAGCTTGATAGGACAGTTGGATTCACCCCTCCACTTT. Its protein reads: CASSLIGQLDSPLHF.